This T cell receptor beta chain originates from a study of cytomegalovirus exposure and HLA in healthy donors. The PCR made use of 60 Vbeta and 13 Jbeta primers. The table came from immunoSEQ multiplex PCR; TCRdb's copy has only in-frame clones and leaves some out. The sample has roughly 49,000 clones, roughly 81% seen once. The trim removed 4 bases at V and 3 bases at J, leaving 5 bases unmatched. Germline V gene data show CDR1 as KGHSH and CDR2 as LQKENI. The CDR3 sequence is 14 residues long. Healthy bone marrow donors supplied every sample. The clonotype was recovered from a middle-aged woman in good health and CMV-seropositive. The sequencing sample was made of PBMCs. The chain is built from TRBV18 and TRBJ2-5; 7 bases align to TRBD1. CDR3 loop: CASSRDSTKETQYF. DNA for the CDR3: TGTGCCAGCTCACGGGACAGCACTAAAGAGACCCAGTACTTC.